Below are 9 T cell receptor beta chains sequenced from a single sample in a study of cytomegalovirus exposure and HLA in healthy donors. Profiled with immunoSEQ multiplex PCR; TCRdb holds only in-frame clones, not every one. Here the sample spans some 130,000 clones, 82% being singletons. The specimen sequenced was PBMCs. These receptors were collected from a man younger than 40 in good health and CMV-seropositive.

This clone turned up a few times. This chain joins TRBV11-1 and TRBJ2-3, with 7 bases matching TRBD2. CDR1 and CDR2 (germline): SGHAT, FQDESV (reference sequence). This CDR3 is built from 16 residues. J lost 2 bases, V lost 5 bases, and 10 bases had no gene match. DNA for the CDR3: TGTGCCAGCAGCCCCCCCGCGCGGGGGATCACAGATACGCAGTATTTT. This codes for CASSPPARGITDTQYF.

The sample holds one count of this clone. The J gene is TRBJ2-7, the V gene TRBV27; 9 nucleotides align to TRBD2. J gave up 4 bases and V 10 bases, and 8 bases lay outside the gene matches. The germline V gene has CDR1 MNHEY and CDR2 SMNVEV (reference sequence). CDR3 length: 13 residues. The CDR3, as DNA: TGTGCCACGTCGCCGGGACTAGCTTACGAGCAGTACTTC. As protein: CATSPGLAYEQYF.

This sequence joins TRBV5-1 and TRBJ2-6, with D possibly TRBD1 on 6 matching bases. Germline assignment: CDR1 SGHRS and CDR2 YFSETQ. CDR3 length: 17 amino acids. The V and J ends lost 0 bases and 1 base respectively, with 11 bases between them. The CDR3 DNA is TGCGCCAGCAGCTTGGGGTTGAGGGGGTCTGGGGCCAACGTCCTGACTTTC. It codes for CASSLGLRGSGANVLTF.

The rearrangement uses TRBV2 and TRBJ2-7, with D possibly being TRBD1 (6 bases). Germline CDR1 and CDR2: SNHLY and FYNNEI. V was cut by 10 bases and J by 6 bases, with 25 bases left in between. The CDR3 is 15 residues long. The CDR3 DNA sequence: TGTGCCACCAAGTCCGGATCAGGGACAAAATCCGAGCAGTACTTC. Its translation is CATKSGSGTKSEQYF.

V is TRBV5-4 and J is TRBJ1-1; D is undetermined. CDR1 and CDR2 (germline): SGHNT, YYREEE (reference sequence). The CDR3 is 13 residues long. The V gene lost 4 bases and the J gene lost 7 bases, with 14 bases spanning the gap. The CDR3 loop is CASSVDGSYEAFF. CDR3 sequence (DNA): TGTGCCAGCAGCGTGGACGGTTCCTATGAAGCTTTCTTT.

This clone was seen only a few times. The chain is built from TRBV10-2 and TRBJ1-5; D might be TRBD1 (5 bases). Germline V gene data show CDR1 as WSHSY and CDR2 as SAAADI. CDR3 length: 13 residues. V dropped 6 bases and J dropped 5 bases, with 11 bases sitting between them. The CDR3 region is CASRQEGYQPQHF. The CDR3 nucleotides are TGCGCCAGCAGACAGGAGGGGTATCAGCCCCAGCATTTT.

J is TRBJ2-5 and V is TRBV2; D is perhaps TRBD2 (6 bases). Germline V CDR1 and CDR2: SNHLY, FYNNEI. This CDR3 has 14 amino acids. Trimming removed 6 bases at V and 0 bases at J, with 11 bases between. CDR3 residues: CASRFRRDQETQYF. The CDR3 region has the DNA TGTGCCAGCAGGTTTCGGAGGGACCAAGAGACCCAGTACTTC.

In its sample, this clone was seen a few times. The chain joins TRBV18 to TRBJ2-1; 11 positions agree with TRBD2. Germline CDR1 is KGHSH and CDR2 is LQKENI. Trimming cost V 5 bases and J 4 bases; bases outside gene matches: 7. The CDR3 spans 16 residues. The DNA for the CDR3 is TGTGCCAGCTCAAATTTAGCGGGAGGGTCGTACAATGAGCAGTTCTTC. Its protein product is CASSNLAGGSYNEQFF.

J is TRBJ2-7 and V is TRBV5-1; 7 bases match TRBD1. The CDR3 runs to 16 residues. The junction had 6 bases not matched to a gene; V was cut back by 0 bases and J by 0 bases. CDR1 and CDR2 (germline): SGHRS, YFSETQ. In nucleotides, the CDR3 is TGCGCCAGCAGCTTGGGAGGGACAGCCTCCTCCTACGAGCAGTACTTC. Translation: CASSLGGTASSYEQYF. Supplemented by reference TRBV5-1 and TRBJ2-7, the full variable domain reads KAGVTQTPRYLIKTRGQQVTLSCSPISGHRSVSWYQQTPGQGLQFLFEYFSETQRNKGNFPGRFSGRQFSNSRSEMNVSTLELGDSALYLCASSLGGTASSYEQYFGPGTRLTVT.